This paragraph reports one T cell receptor beta chain. Some clones are missing from TCRdb's copy, which holds only in-frame ones; the method was immunoSEQ multiplex PCR. The sample yields about 110,000 clones, about 90% seen once. V gave up 5 bases and J gave up 6 bases; unmatched junction bases: 9. The CDR3 extends over 17 amino acids. Germline V gives CDR1 MNHEY, CDR2 SMNVEV (reference sequence). This entry is derived from a study of T cell changes during pregnancy in multiple sclerosis. The source material was peripheral blood, sampled before pregnancy. This clonotype was obtained from a female donor with multiple sclerosis, enrolled in a pregnancy study. The gene calls are TRBV27 and TRBJ2-2, with 13 bases fitting TRBD2. The CDR3 nucleotides read TGTGCCAGCAGTCATCGACGGGGACTAGCGGGGCCCGGGGAGCTGTTTTTT. It codes for CASSHRRGLAGPGELFF.